Included here is one TCR beta chain sequence, with context. Its antigen is currently unknown. The data were produced by immunoSEQ multiplex PCR, yet TCRdb's version contains in-frame clones alone and is incomplete. Found here are around 26,000 clones, about 83% of them singletons; the top ten hold under 1.5%. The data are from a study of T cells in narcolepsy. Study-wide findings and caveats: Comparing one patient's CSF and blood CD4+ clonotypes highlighted HCRT- and TRIB2-specific autoreactive clonotypes.

The CDR3 is 15 residues long. Germline V gives CDR1 SNHLY, CDR2 FYNNEI. The J segment lost 1 base and the V segment lost 6 bases, leaving 5 bases of the junction unmatched. The J gene is TRBJ2-7, the V gene TRBV2, with 11 positions matching TRBD1. The TCR was taken from a human donor with narcolepsy. The sample comprised CD45RA- memory CD4+ T cells from PBMCs. The CDR3 loop is CASRRDRGGSYEQYF. CDR3 nucleotide sequence: TGTGCCAGCAGGAGGGACAGGGGGGGATCCTACGAGCAGTACTTC.